These 28 T cell receptor beta chains originate from one sample sequenced in a study of regulatory T cells. Primers: 52 TRBV forward and 13 TRBJ reverse. TCRdb's copy holds only in-frame clones and misses some; the assay was immunoSEQ multiplex PCR. The sample holds tens of thousands of clones, over 90% seen once. These receptors lack a known antigen. Study findings and constraints: In CD3G-deficient patients, conventional CD4+ T cells were enriched for hydrophobic CDR3 residues at positions 6 and 7.

The material sequenced was conventional CD4+ T cells sorted from blood. The receptors shown here come from a child aged 2-9 years with CD3G deficiency.

This clone has more than one count but fewer than ten. The genes are TRBV6-1 and TRBJ1-5, with a possible D match to TRBD1 (5 bases). Trimming removed 1 base from V and 1 base from J, with 8 bases in between. Germline V lookup: CDR1 MNHNS, CDR2 SASEGT. The CDR3 runs 15 residues. Here the CDR3 DNA reads TGTGCCAGCAGTGAAGGAGGGGAGAGCAATCAGCCCCAGCATTTT. This translates into CASSEGGESNQPQHF.

This clone was recorded once. The CDR3 sequence: CASSLGVKAETQYF. The CDR3 bases are TGTGCCAGCAGTTTAGGGGTTAAAGCTGAGACCCAGTACTTC. The rearrangement links TRBV28 to TRBJ2-5, with unresolved D. Germline V lookup: CDR1 MDHEN, CDR2 SYDVKM. This CDR3 is 14 amino acids long. The V end was cut by 2 bases, the J end by 5 bases, with 12 bases between. Variable domain in full (rest from reference TRBV28 and TRBJ2-5): DVKVTQSSRYLVKRTGEKVFLECVQDMDHENMFWYRQDPGLGLRLIYFSYDVKMKEKGDIPEGYSVSREKKERFSLILESASTNQTSMYLCASSLGVKAETQYFGPGTRLLVL.

The genes are TRBV5-1 and TRBJ2-3; D call uncertain. The CDR3 spans 14 residues. Germline V CDR1 and CDR2: SGHRS, YFSETQ. V was clipped by 4 bases and J by 5 bases, with 14 bases between them. This chain's CDR3 is CASSEDGFRDTQYF. CDR3 nucleotide sequence: TGCGCCAGCAGCGAGGACGGGTTTCGAGATACGCAGTATTTT.

This chain links TRBV28 with TRBJ2-5; D tentatively fits TRBD1 or TRBD2 (5 bases each). Matching the DNA end better, TRBJ2-7 makes the J call doubtful. CDR1 is MDHEN, CDR2 SYDVKM, per germline. The CDR3 is 15 residues long. CDR3 coding DNA: TGTGCCAGCAGCCCACGGGACCCCCAACCCTACGAGCAGTACTTC. Protein: CASSPRDPQPYEQYF.

This chain joins TRBV28 and TRBJ2-1, with D maybe TRBD2 (6 bases). The CDR3 contains 14 residues. The V and J ends lost 5 bases and 7 bases respectively, with 15 bases between them. The germline V gene has CDR1 MDHEN and CDR2 SYDVKM. For the CDR3, the DNA is TGTGCCAGCAGTCCCCGAGGAGCGGGTAATGAGCAGTTCTTC. Residues: CASSPRGAGNEQFF. Variable domain in full (rest from reference TRBV28 and TRBJ2-1): DVKVTQSSRYLVKRTGEKVFLECVQDMDHENMFWYRQDPGLGLRLIYFSYDVKMKEKGDIPEGYSVSREKKERFSLILESASTNQTSMYLCASSPRGAGNEQFFGPGTRLTVL.

The rearrangement joins TRBV27 to TRBJ2-3, with D perhaps TRBD2 (7 bases). Trimming removed 3 bases at V and 1 base at J, with 11 bases between. CDR1 MNHEY and CDR2 SMNVEV come from the germline V gene (reference sequence). CDR3 length: 15 amino acids. DNA of the CDR3: TGTGCCAGCAGTTTCAGGGAGGGGGGCACAGATACGCAGTATTTT. Translated, it gives CASSFREGGTDTQYF.

The chain has TRBV28 and TRBJ2-1, with TRBD1 matching over 9 bases. Germline lookup yields CDR1 MDHEN and CDR2 SYDVKM. Unmatched junction bases numbered 4, after V lost 6 bases and J lost 4 bases. The CDR3 runs 14 residues. CDR3 protein: CASRGTGKYNEQFF. CDR3 DNA: TGTGCCAGCAGGGGGACAGGGAAATACAATGAGCAGTTCTTC.

The chain uses TRBV5-1 and TRBJ2-4; TRBD2 matches at 10 bases. From germline, CDR1 is SGHRS and CDR2 YFSETQ. V lost 3 bases, J lost 8 bases, and 8 bases stayed unmatched. The CDR3 is 15 amino acids. The CDR3 nucleotides are TGCGCCAGCAGCTGGACGGGACTAGCGACGGACATTCAGTACTTC. Its translation: CASSWTGLATDIQYF.

The chain is built from TRBV28 and TRBJ2-5; D unclear. The closer fit of TRBJ2-7 to the DNA end suggests the J call may be wrong. Germline-derived CDR1 and CDR2 are MDHEN and SYDVKM. The CDR3 has 11 amino acids. CDR3 in DNA: TGTGCCAGCAGCAGGTACTACGAGCAGTACTTC. This gives the protein CASSRYYEQYF.

This clone was seen once. The rearrangement joins TRBV6-1 to TRBJ2-7, with TRBD2 matching 9 bases. CDR1 is MNHNS, CDR2 SASEGT, per germline. V trimming: 6 bases; J trimming: 2 bases; junction bases outside the gene matches: 5. This CDR3 comprises 14 residues. The CDR3 DNA is TGTGCCAGCAGCCTTAGCGGGGGACCCTACGAGCAGTACTTC. This sequence encodes CASSLSGGPYEQYF.

The V and J genes are TRBV5-1 and TRBJ1-2; 7 bases are shared with TRBD1. The germline V gene has CDR1 SGHRS and CDR2 YFSETQ. Losses at the gene ends were 4 bases for V and 10 bases for J; bases not matched to a gene: 10. CDR3 length equals 13 residues. CDR3 amino acids: CASSASGTENYTF. The DNA of the CDR3 is TGCGCCAGCAGCGCCTCCGGGACAGAAAACTACACCTTC.

The chain's CDR3 is CASSIRASGAYEQYF. The DNA of the CDR3 is TGTGCCAGTAGTATAAGAGCTAGCGGGGCCTACGAGCAGTACTTC. The V and J genes are TRBV19 and TRBJ2-7; the match to TRBD2 covers 9 bases. The V gene end was trimmed by 2 bases and the J gene end by 2 bases; junction bases not matched to a gene: 4. The CDR3 totals 15 residues. Germline loops: CDR1 LNHDA, CDR2 SQIVND (reference sequence).

DNA of the CDR3: TGTGCCAGCAGGACAGGTTTGAGGCAGTTCTTC. Protein sequence: CASRTGLRQFF. The rearrangement links TRBV6-1 to TRBJ2-1; TRBD1 is a possible D gene (6 bases). The CDR3 is 11 residues long. V lost 6 bases to trimming and J lost 12 bases, with 12 bases between them. Germline CDR1 is MNHNS and CDR2 is SASEGT.

The chain recombines TRBV28 with TRBJ2-5; TRBD1 might be the D (6 bases). CDR3 length equals 15 residues. Germline CDR1 MDHEN, CDR2 SYDVKM. V gave up 3 bases and J gave up 1 base, with 12 bases separating them. The CDR3 sequence: CASSFREGGQETQYF. CDR3 in DNA: TGTGCCAGCAGTTTCAGGGAAGGGGGCCAAGAGACCCAGTACTTC.

This chain uses TRBV28 with TRBJ1-4; 8 bases are shared with TRBD1. The germline V gene encodes CDR1 MDHEN and CDR2 SYDVKM. Losses at the gene ends were 4 bases for V and 5 bases for J; bases not matched to a gene: 9. CDR3 length: 16 amino acids. CDR3 protein: CASSSRRTGPNEKLFF. Here the CDR3 DNA reads TGTGCCAGCAGTTCTAGACGGACAGGGCCGAATGAAAAACTGTTTTTT.

This chain joins TRBV6-5 and TRBJ2-4; 7 bases line up with TRBD1. This CDR3 comprises 16 residues. V was pared by 4 bases and J by 4 bases, with 10 bases of the junction left unmatched. Germline V gene sequence: CDR1 MNHEY, CDR2 SVGAGI. The CDR3 DNA reads TGTGCCAGCAGTTCCGCGGACAGGTCGTGGAAAAACATTCAGTACTTC. Encoded protein: CASSSADRSWKNIQYF.

The genes are TRBV28 and TRBJ2-4; D is unclear. Germline loops: CDR1 MDHEN, CDR2 SYDVKM. The CDR3 is made up of 15 amino acids. V lost 5 bases and J lost 0, with 11 bases in between. CDR3 region: CASSTRSVAKNIQYF. CDR3 in DNA: TGTGCCAGCAGTACCCGATCTGTAGCCAAAAACATTCAGTACTTC.

This sequence joins TRBV5-1 and TRBJ2-5; 9 positions match TRBD1. Trimming removed 0 bases from V and 3 bases from J; junction bases left unmatched: 6. This CDR3 has 16 amino acids. Germline values: CDR1 SGHRS, CDR2 YFSETQ. The CDR3 loop is CASSLGGTGPEETQYF. DNA of the CDR3: TGCGCCAGCAGCTTGGGTGGGACAGGGCCCGAAGAGACCCAGTACTTC.

The chain employs TRBV18 and TRBJ1-2, with D perhaps TRBD1 (6 bases). The CDR3 loop spans 13 amino acids. Germline values: CDR1 KGHSH, CDR2 LQKENI. Trimming pared 6 bases from V and 9 bases from J, leaving 17 bases between. This CDR3 reads CASSDLQQGRYTF. The CDR3 DNA follows: TGTGCCAGCTCCGACCTTCAACAGGGACGCTACACCTTC.

In DNA, the CDR3 is TGTGCCAGCAGTCGGATAAATGAAAAACTGTTTTTT. This gives the protein CASSRINEKLFF. The chain links TRBV28 to TRBJ1-4; D remains unclear. The CDR3 covers 12 residues. The V end lost 5 bases, the J end lost 5 bases, and 6 bases lay between the germline ends. Germline V gene sequence: CDR1 MDHEN, CDR2 SYDVKM. Based on the CDR3 plus reference TRBV28 and TRBJ1-4, the full variable domain is DVKVTQSSRYLVKRTGEKVFLECVQDMDHENMFWYRQDPGLGLRLIYFSYDVKMKEKGDIPEGYSVSREKKERFSLILESASTNQTSMYLCASSRINEKLFFGSGTQLSVL.

The rearrangement links TRBV6-5 to TRBJ1-1, with D unclear. The CDR3 loop spans 13 amino acids. The germline V and J ends were trimmed by 6 bases and 1 base, with 9 bases remaining between them. In germline, CDR1 is MNHEY, CDR2 SVGAGI. The CDR3 DNA reads as TGTGCCAGCAGGGCCGGAGGGAACACTGAAGCTTTCTTT. The encoded protein is CASRAGGNTEAFF.

This chain uses TRBV28 with TRBJ2-1, with D possibly matching TRBD2 (5 bases). CDR1 and CDR2 from the germline V gene are MDHEN and SYDVKM. The CDR3 is made up of 15 amino acids. V shed 5 bases and J shed 4 bases, with 15 bases lying between them. CDR3 bases: TGTGCCAGCAGTCCCTGGCGGGCCCTATACAATGAGCAGTTCTTC. Translated: CASSPWRALYNEQFF. The full variable domain, with the rest looked up from reference TRBV28 and TRBJ2-1, is DVKVTQSSRYLVKRTGEKVFLECVQDMDHENMFWYRQDPGLGLRLIYFSYDVKMKEKGDIPEGYSVSREKKERFSLILESASTNQTSMYLCASSPWRALYNEQFFGPGTRLTVL.

The rearrangement links TRBV5-1 to TRBJ2-3; D unclear. V shed 5 bases and J shed 0 bases, with 16 bases lying between them. The CDR3 consists of 16 residues. CDR1 is SGHRS and CDR2 is YFSETQ in the germline V gene. CDR3 protein: CASSLLAHTSTDTQYF. For the CDR3, the DNA is TGCGCCAGCAGTCTACTGGCGCACACTAGCACAGATACGCAGTATTTT.

This chain links TRBV28 with TRBJ1-2; D gene ambiguous. Germline CDR1 MDHEN, CDR2 SYDVKM. The CDR3 extends over 13 amino acids. Trimming cost V 6 bases and J 8 bases, with 16 bases left between them. The CDR3 nucleotides read TGTGCCAGCAGCCCAGTCGGATATCTCGGCTACACCTTC. It encodes CASSPVGYLGYTF.

The V gene is TRBV19, the J gene TRBJ2-2; D uncertain. The CDR3 has 13 residues. The germline V and J ends were trimmed by 5 bases and 6 bases, with 10 bases remaining between them. CDR1 is LNHDA, CDR2 SQIVND, per germline (reference sequence). This chain's CDR3 is CASSVPRAGELFF. DNA of the CDR3: TGTGCCAGTAGTGTACCCAGAGCCGGGGAGCTGTTTTTT.

The V gene is TRBV11-2, the J gene TRBJ2-7; possibly TRBD1 or TRBD2 for D (8 bases each). The germline V gene encodes CDR1 SGHAT and CDR2 FQNNGV. The ends were cut back, 1 base at V and 6 bases at J, with 22 bases in the middle. The CDR3 consists of 17 residues. CDR3 in DNA: TGTGCCAGCAGCTTAGTCAGGGGGCTCAGCGGGAGCTCCGAGCAGTACTTC. Translated, it gives CASSLVRGLSGSSEQYF.

The chain is built from TRBV7-9 and TRBJ1-4; D is possibly TRBD1 (5 bases). CDR1 and CDR2 (germline): SEHNR, FQNEAQ (reference sequence). Trimming took 4 bases from V and 8 from J, leaving 20 bases between them. The length of the CDR3 is 16 residues. CDR3 sequence reads: CASSSPAGLRAEKLFF. The CDR3 bases are TGTGCCAGCAGCTCACCCGCGGGACTGCGAGCCGAAAAACTGTTTTTT.

The rearrangement uses TRBV28 and TRBJ2-7; tentatively, D is TRBD1 or TRBD2 (5 bases each). This CDR3 spans 15 amino acids. The germline CDR1 and CDR2 sequences are MDHEN and SYDVKM. Deletions cut 4 bases from V and 3 bases from J, with 16 bases between. The CDR3 sequence: CASSSPGRSYYEQYF. The CDR3, as DNA: TGTGCCAGCAGTTCACCGGGACGATCCTACTACGAGCAGTACTTC.